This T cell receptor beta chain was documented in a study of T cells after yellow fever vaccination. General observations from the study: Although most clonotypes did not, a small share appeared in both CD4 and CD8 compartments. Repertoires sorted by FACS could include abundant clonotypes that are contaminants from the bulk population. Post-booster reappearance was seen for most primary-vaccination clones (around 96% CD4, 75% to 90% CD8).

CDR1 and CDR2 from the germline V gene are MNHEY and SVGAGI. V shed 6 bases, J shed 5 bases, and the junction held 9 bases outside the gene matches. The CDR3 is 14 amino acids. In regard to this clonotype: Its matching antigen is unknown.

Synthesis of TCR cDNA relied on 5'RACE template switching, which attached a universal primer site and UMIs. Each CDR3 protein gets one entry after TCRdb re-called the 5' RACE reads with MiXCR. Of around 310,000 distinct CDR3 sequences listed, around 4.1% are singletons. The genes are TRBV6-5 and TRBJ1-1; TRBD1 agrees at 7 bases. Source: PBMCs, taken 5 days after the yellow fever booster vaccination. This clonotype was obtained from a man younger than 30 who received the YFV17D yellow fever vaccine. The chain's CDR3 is CASRLQGSGTEAFF. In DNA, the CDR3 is TGTGCCAGCAGATTACAGGGGTCGGGAACTGAAGCTTTCTTT.